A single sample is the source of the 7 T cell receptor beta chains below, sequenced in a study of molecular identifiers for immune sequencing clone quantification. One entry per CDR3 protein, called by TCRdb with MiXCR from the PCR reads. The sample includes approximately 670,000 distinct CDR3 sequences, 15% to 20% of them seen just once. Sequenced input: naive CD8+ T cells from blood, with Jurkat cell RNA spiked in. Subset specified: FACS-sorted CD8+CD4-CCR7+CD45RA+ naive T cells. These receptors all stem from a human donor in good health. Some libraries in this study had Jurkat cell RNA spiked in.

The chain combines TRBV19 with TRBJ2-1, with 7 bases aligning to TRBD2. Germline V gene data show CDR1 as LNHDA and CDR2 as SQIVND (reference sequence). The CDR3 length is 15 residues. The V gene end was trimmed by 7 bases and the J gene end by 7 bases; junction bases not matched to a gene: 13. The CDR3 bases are TGTGCCAGTACCATATATATAGCGGGTAGTAATGAGCAGTTCTTC. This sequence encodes CASTIYIAGSNEQFF.

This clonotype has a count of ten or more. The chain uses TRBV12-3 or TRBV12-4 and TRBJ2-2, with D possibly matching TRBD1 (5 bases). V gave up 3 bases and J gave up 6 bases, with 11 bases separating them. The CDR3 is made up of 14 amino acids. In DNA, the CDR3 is TGTGCCAGCAGTTTGTCCGACAGTGCCGGGGAGCTGTTTTTT. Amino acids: CASSLSDSAGELFF.

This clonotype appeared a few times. The CDR3 loop is CASSPQGVVHTGELFF. CDR3 bases: TGTGCCAGCAGTCCTCAAGGGGTGGTGCACACCGGGGAGCTGTTTTTT. This sequence joins TRBV27 and TRBJ2-2, with D possibly matching TRBD1 (5 bases). The V end was cut by 5 bases, the J end by 3 bases, with 16 bases between. Germline CDR1 MNHEY, CDR2 SMNVEV (reference sequence). The CDR3 is made up of 16 amino acids.

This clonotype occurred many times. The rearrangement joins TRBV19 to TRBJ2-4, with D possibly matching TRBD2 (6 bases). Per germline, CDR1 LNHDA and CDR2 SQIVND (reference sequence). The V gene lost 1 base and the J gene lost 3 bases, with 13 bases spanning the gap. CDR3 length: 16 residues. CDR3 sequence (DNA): TGTGCCAGTAGTATAGGGGGTCGGGGAGGCAAAAACATTCAGTACTTC. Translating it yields CASSIGGRGGKNIQYF.

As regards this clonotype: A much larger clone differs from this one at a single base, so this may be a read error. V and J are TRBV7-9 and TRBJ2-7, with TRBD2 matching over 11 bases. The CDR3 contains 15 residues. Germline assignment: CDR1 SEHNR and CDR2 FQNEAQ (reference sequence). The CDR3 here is CACSPPGTSGYEQYF. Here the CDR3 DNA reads TGTGCCTGCAGCCCACCCGGGACTAGCGGCTACGAGCAGTACTTC.

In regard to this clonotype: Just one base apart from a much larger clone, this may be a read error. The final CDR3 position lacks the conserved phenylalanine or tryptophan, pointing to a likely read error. CDR3 region: CASSRNRVNTEAFV. Written as DNA, the CDR3 is TGTGCCAGCAGTCGAAACAGAGTGAACACTGAAGCTTTCGTT. The chain combines TRBV5-3 with TRBJ1-1; D is ambiguous. TRBV5-3 is labeled an ORF, and its function is uncertain. V lost 8 bases to trimming and J lost 0 bases, with 14 bases between them. The CDR3 consists of 14 residues.

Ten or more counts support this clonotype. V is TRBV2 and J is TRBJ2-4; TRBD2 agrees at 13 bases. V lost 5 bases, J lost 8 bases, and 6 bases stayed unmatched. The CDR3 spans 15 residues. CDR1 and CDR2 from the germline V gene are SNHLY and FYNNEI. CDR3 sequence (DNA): TGTGCCAGCAGTACCGGACTAGCGGGAGTTGACATTCAGTACTTC. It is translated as CASSTGLAGVDIQYF.